The 8 T cell receptor beta chains in this list originate from one sample, sequenced in a study of response to subunit inactivated influenza vaccine. Each CDR3 protein gets one entry after TCRdb re-called the RT-PCR reads with MiXCR. The top ten hold about 10% of the sample, which has around 790,000 distinct CDR3 sequences, 21% seen once. Sequenced here: PBMCs from blood, sampled 4 to 6 days after vaccination. These receptors originate from a man aged 45-65 years who received an inactivated influenza vaccine.

This CDR3 is CDHRAGVYEQYF. CDR3 nucleotides: TGTGACCACAGGGCCGGAGTCTACGAGCAGTACTTC. The chain has TRBV2 and TRBJ2-7; D may be TRBD1 (6 bases). The CDR3 runs to 12 residues. Germline loops: CDR1 SNHLY, CDR2 FYNNEI.

In this sample, this clonotype turned up many times. The chain couples TRBV20-1 to TRBJ1-5, with a tentative D call TRBD1 (5 bases). V lost 4 bases and J lost 1, with 8 bases in between. The length of the CDR3 is 13 residues. Germline V gives CDR1 DFQATT, CDR2 SNEGSKA (reference sequence). In DNA, the CDR3 is TGCAGTGCTATCAGGGACAGCAATCAGCCCCAGCATTTT. This codes for CSAIRDSNQPQHF.

This clonotype showed up many times. This chain links TRBV12-3 or TRBV12-4 with TRBJ2-1, with TRBD2 matching over 7 bases. This CDR3 comprises 14 residues. Unmatched junction bases numbered 7, after V lost 5 bases and J lost 6 bases. CDR3 bases: TGTGCCAGCAGTCCAACGGGGGGACCCAATGAGCAGTTCTTC. This sequence encodes CASSPTGGPNEQFF.

This sequence joins TRBV4-1 and TRBJ2-3, with D possibly TRBD2 on 5 matching bases. This CDR3 spans 13 amino acids. Deletions cut 4 bases from V and 5 bases from J, with 10 bases between. Germline values: CDR1 MGHRA, CDR2 YSYEKL. The CDR3 region has the DNA TGCGCCAGCAGCCGGAGGATCGAAGATACGCAGTATTTT. This gives the protein CASSRRIEDTQYF.

This clonotype was seen many times. This chain joins TRBV6-6 and TRBJ1-2; D unresolved. V was cut by 6 bases and J by 1 base, with 6 bases left in between. Germline lookup yields CDR1 MNHNY and CDR2 SVGAGI (reference sequence). The CDR3 sequence is 12 residues long. CDR3 region: CASSRSNYGYTF. CDR3 DNA sequence: TGTGCCAGCAGCAGAAGTAACTATGGCTACACCTTC.

The genes are TRBV7-8 and TRBJ1-5; TRBD1 is a possible D gene (6 bases). The CDR3 contains 16 residues. CDR1 SGHVS and CDR2 FQNEAQ come from the germline V gene. V gave up 5 bases and J gave up 3 bases, with 17 bases separating them. Here the CDR3 reads CASSRTRDTANQPQHF. CDR3 in DNA: TGTGCCAGCAGCCGAACCCGGGACACTGCCAATCAGCCCCAGCATTTT.

The chain is built from TRBV7-2 and TRBJ2-5, with TRBD2 matching 10 bases. The CDR3 covers 15 residues. Trimming removed 5 bases from V and 7 bases from J; junction bases left unmatched: 10. Germline V CDR1 and CDR2: SGHTA, FQGNSA. The CDR3 loop is CASSRGPSGGGTQYF. As DNA, the CDR3 is TGTGCCAGCAGCCGCGGACCTAGCGGGGGAGGGACCCAGTACTTC.

The chain couples TRBV3-1 to TRBJ2-7; the D gene is possibly TRBD1 (5 bases). The CDR3 is 15 residues long. The V and J ends lost 2 bases and 1 base respectively, with 12 bases between them. Per the germline V gene, CDR1 is LGHDT and CDR2 is YNNKEL (reference sequence). The CDR3 region is CASSQLSGPSYEQYF. The CDR3 DNA follows: TGTGCCAGCAGCCAACTCTCAGGGCCGTCCTACGAGCAGTACTTC.